The rows below give T cell receptor beta chains drawn from one sample of a study of regulatory and conventional T cells in RAG deficiency. Profiled with immunoSEQ multiplex PCR; TCRdb holds only in-frame clones, not every one. Found here are roughly 30,000 clones, approximately 96% of them singletons; the top ten hold roughly 0.35%. The sample was also linked to a second study, of regulatory T cells.

Sequencing used CD25- CD4+ T cells sorted from blood. These receptors came from a human donor in good health. Each CDR3 is given with its conserved first and last residue. Fields, in order: V gene, J gene, CDR3 protein.

TRBV27	TRBJ1-5	CASSLTGTRPQHF
TRBV19	TRBJ1-5	CASSGQYSNQPQHF
TRBV7-9	TRBJ1-5	CASSLVGTGVSSNQPQHF
TRBV7-2	TRBJ2-1	CASSLGQVRFF
TRBV7-7	TRBJ2-3	CASSDGTTDTQYF
TRBV30	TRBJ1-1	CACAWGRGSPEAFF
TRBV19	TRBJ1-5	CASTSGVNQPQHF
TRBV5-1	TRBJ2-3	CASRRTSTDTQYF
TRBV5-4	TRBJ2-5	CASSFSGIKGETQYF
TRBV4-3	TRBJ2-7	CASSRVTSESSYEQYF
TRBV27	TRBJ2-7	CASRGIGRSYEQYF
TRBV9	TRBJ1-1	CASSGTVNGEAFF
TRBV5-5	TRBJ2-3	CASSLRTGFSDTQYF
TRBV7-2	TRBJ1-5	CASSQNTGGGNQPQHF
TRBV2	TRBJ2-1	CASSEATSGNNEQFF
TRBV7-2	TRBJ2-7	CASSKDRGIYEQYF
TRBV21-1	TRBJ1-6	CASRVVQGDYSPLHF
TRBV4-1	TRBJ1-2	CASSRPIQGAKGYTF
TRBV6-6	TRBJ1-1	CASSPGVVNTEAFF
TRBV4-2	TRBJ1-1	CASSQGQGMNTEAFF
TRBV6-5	TRBJ2-7	CASSFILSYEQYF
TRBV5-6	TRBJ2-3	CASSPGGRVLSTDTQYF
TRBV13	TRBJ2-7	CASSSPGQGNYEQYF
TRBV5-1	TRBJ2-3	CASSVRPGGGKADTQYF
TRBV7-2	TRBJ2-3	CASRFGRTSGASTDTQYF
TRBV2	TRBJ1-4	CASSEQGGGDEKLFF
TRBV7-9	TRBJ2-1	CASSLTSGFYNEQFF
TRBV10-3	TRBJ1-5	CAISEQGGNQPQHF
TRBV4-1	TRBJ1-1	CASSRETEWNTEAFF
TRBV4-1	TRBJ1-5	CASSLTQGEPQHF
TRBV10-3	TRBJ2-2	CAISLTGGTGELFF
TRBV19	TRBJ2-3	CASTLRGLSTDTQYF
TRBV11-2	TRBJ2-1	CASSRLAGAYNEQFF
TRBV6-5	TRBJ2-1	CASSYRTRSNEQFF
TRBV11-2	TRBJ1-2	CASSRDSNYGYTF
TRBV4-2	TRBJ1-2	CASSQSRTELTYGYTF
TRBV15	TRBJ1-5	CATSGQGQPQHF
TRBV7-2	TRBJ2-1	CASSRPGSYNEQFF
TRBV18	TRBJ1-5	CASSRDAGGNQPQHF
TRBV29-1	TRBJ2-2	CSVGVFLAGGRNTGELFF
TRBV5-6	TRBJ1-5	CASSLGGRSPFNQPQHF
TRBV5-1	TRBJ1-6	CASSQVDPRDSPLHF
TRBV30	TRBJ2-1	CAWKAGRGHNEQFF